This T cell receptor beta chain was sequenced in a study of T cells in Graves' hyperthyroidism and ophthalmopathy. This CDR3 region has 14 residues. V shed 3 bases and J 4 bases; nucleotides not matched to a gene: 3. Germline CDR1 SEHNR, CDR2 FQNEAQ (reference sequence). This clonotype occurred many times. The antigen is not known. RNA transcripts were the template for amplifying TCR beta CDR3 regions. Researchers ran a first-round RT-PCR on the TCR CDR3 using the HTBI primer set. TCRdb passed the multiplex PCR reads through MiXCR, listing each CDR3 protein once. The table lists around 800,000 distinct CDR3 sequences, 38% of them singletons. Study outcomes and limitations: Expanded thyroid clonotypes (above 0.001) were mostly also found in blood. A model of 13 V-J features distinguished ophthalmopathy from stable hyperthyroidism.

Each diagnosis was grounded in clinical symptoms, serum thyroxine and TRAb, thyroid ultrasound, and orbital computed tomography. Sequencing was carried out using blood. The chain links TRBV7-9 to TRBJ1-5, with 7 nucleotides matching TRBD1. The TCR was taken from a man between 18 and 29 years old with Graves' hyperthyroidism. This CDR3 reads CASSLQGENQPQHF. CDR3 sequence (DNA): TGTGCCAGCAGCTTGCAGGGGGAAAATCAGCCCCAGCATTTT.